This TCR beta chain is drawn from a study of blood T cell repertoires in COVID-19. Background on the study: Samples representing acute and convalescent COVID-19 were sourced from the United States, Italy and Spain. In each case, the material was cDNA or gDNA derived from T cells, B-cell-depleted T cells, or PBMCs.

In the authors' workflow: Reference gene primer amplification yielded estimated nucleated cell counts. The repertoire was sequenced with immunoSEQ multiplex PCR; TCRdb's copy has only in-frame clones and lacks some. The V and J calls and clone size come from that table; D and trimming were worked out from the DNA. Found here are some 120,000 clones, around 86% of them singletons; the top ten hold 15% to 20%. The CDR3 runs 16 residues. Germline CDR1 and CDR2: SGHVS and FQNEAQ. Trimming took off 5 bases at V and 2 bases at J, with 18 bases between the two ends. The chain employs TRBV7-8 and TRBJ1-1; tentatively, D is TRBD1 (6 bases). This sequence originates from a woman aged 50 to 60 who had recovered from COVID-19. The sequenced material came from peripheral blood. The CDR3 DNA reads TGTGCCAGCAGCGCCACTGTGAGGGGGGGAAACACTGAAGCTTTCTTT. Protein sequence: CASSATVRGGNTEAFF. The whole variable domain, remainder taken from reference TRBV7-8 and TRBJ1-1, is GAGVSQSPRYKVAKRGQDVALRCDPISGHVSLFWYQQALGQGPEFLTYFQNEAQLDKSGLPSDRFFAERPEGSVSTLKIQRTQQEDSAVYLCASSATVRGGNTEAFFGQGTRLTVV.